This T cell receptor beta chain was documented in a study of tumor-infiltrating lymphocytes in localized non-small cell lung cancer. The ends were cut back, 0 bases at V and 2 bases at J, with 6 bases in the middle. Germline V gene lookup returns CDR1 SGHRS and CDR2 YFSETQ. The CDR3 runs 13 residues. The method was immunoSEQ multiplex PCR; TCRdb's version includes in-frame clones alone and lacks a portion of them. The repertoire holds about 18,000 clones, about three quarters seen once, with around 4% in the top ten. The sample taken for sequencing was lung tumor tissue. This receptor was obtained from a human donor with non-small cell lung cancer. The chain combines TRBV5-1 with TRBJ2-7; D is uncertain. The CDR3: CASSLGFPYEQYF. The CDR3 coding sequence is TGCGCCAGCAGCTTGGGATTTCCCTACGAGCAGTACTTC.